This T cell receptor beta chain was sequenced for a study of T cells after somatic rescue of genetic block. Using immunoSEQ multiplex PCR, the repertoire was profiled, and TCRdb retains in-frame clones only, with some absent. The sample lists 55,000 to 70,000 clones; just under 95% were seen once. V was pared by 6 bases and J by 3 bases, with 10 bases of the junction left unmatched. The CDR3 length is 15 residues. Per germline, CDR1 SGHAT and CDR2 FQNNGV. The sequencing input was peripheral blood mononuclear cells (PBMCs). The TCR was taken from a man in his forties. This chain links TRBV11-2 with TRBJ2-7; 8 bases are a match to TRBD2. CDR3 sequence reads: CASRAEGSGSYEQYF. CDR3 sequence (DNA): TGTGCCAGCAGGGCCGAGGGGAGCGGGAGCTACGAGCAGTACTTC.